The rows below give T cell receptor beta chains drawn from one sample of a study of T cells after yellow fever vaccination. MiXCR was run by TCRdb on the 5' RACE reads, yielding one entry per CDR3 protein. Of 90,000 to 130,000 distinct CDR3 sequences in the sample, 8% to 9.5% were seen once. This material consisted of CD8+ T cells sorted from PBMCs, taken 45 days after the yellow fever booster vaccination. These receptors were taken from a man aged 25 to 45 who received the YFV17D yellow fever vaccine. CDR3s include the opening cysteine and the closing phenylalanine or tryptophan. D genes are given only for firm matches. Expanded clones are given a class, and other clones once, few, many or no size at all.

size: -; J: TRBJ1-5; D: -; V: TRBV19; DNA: TGTGCCAGTAGTATTCAGACGAGCAATCAGCCCCAGCATTTT; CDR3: CASSIQTSNQPQHF
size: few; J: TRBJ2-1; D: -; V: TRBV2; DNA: TGTGCCAGCAGTGCCACCCATTCTCTCTCCTACAATGAGCAGTTCTTC; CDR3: CASSATHSLSYNEQFF
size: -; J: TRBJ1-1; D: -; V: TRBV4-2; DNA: TGTGCCAGCAGCCAAGGTGCTTCACGGGCTTTCTTT; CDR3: CASSQGASRAFF
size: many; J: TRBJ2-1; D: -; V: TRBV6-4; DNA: TGTGCCAGCAGTGACTCGGCAGGGGGGCGTAATGAGCAGTTCTTC; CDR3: CASSDSAGGRNEQFF
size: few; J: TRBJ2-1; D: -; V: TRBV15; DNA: TGTGCCACCAGCCCCAGAAGCTACAATGAGCAGTTCTTC; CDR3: CATSPRSYNEQFF
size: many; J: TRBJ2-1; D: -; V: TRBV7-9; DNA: TGTGCCAGCAGCCCGCCCAGGGTGGTCAATGAGCAGTTCTTC; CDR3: CASSPPRVVNEQFF
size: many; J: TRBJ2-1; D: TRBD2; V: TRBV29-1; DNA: TGCAGCGTTTGGGGACTAGCGGGGTACAATGAGCAGTTCTTC; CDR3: CSVWGLAGYNEQFF
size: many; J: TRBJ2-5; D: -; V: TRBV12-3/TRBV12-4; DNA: TGTGCCAGCAGCTCCCTTCGGACTCCCGAAGAGACCCAGTACTTC; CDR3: CASSSLRTPEETQYF
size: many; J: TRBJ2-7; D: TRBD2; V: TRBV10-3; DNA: TGTGCCATCAGTGAGGGGACTAGCGGGAGTTTATACGAGCAGTACTTC; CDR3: CAISEGTSGSLYEQYF
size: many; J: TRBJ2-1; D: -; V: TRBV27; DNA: TGTGCCAGCAGTCCCGCATACGGGAATTACAATGAGCAGTTCTTC; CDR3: CASSPAYGNYNEQFF
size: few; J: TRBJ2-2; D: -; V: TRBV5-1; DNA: TGCGCCAGCAGCCCGGGGACTTTCTGGGAGCTGTTTTTT; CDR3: CASSPGTFWELFF